This T cell receptor (beta chain) was sequenced for a study of post-analysis software for immune sequencing data. Study-wide points: There were about 5 TRBV segments more frequent in patients than controls, and TRBV5-6, TRBV5-1 and TRBV20-1 were among them.

As concerns this clonotype: Its target is not known. Mismatch with germline at one junction end may stem from a read error.

This CDR3 is built from 18 residues. Germline-derived CDR1 and CDR2 are SQVTM and ANQGSEA. Unique molecular identifiers had been added to the TCR beta cDNA libraries. TCRdb passed the PCR reads through MiXCR, listing each CDR3 protein once. The repertoire holds a few hundred thousand distinct CDR3 sequences, with under 55% as singletons. The receptor was derived from a girl between 10 and 17 years old with multiple sclerosis. Material: blood. The chain couples TRBV29-1 to TRBJ2-1; maybe TRBD2 (7 bases). For the CDR3, the DNA is TGCAGCGTTGAAGTCAGGGAGAACTGGGGGGGCTCCTACAATGAGCGGTTCTTC. Translation: CSVEVRENWGGSYNERFF.